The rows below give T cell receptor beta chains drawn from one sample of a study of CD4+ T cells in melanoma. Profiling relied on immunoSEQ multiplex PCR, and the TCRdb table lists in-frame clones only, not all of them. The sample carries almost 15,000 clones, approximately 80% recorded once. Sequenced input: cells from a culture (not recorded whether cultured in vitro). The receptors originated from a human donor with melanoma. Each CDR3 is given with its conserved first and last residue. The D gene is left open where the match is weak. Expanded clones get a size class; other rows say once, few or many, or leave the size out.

CDR3 protein: CASSLPSSWGKAFF
CDR3 DNA: TGTGCCAGCAGCTTACCCAGTTCGTGGGGGAAAGCTTTCTTT
clone size: -
D gene: -
V gene: TRBV11-2
J gene: TRBJ1-1

CDR3 protein: CASSSTGIEQYF
CDR3 DNA: TGTGCCAGCAGTTCTACAGGGATAGAGCAGTACTTC
clone size: few
D gene: -
V gene: TRBV11-1
J gene: TRBJ2-7

CDR3 protein: CASSIALGQYSNQPQHF
CDR3 DNA: TGTGCCAGTAGTATAGCATTGGGACAGTATAGCAATCAGCCCCAGCATTTT
clone size: -
D gene: TRBD1
V gene: TRBV19
J gene: TRBJ1-5

CDR3 protein: CASGVTGLDYGYTF
CDR3 DNA: TGTGCCAGCGGCGTGACAGGGCTCGACTATGGCTACACCTTC
clone size: few
D gene: TRBD1
V gene: TRBV5-8
J gene: TRBJ1-2

CDR3 protein: CASSFSGNTIYF
CDR3 DNA: TGTGCCAGCAGCTTCTCTGGAAACACCATATATTTT
clone size: few
D gene: -
V gene: TRBV5-4
J gene: TRBJ1-3

CDR3 protein: CASSQGGGWNTEAFF
CDR3 DNA: TGTGCCAGCAGCCAAGGGGGGGGATGGAACACTGAAGCTTTCTTT
clone size: -
D gene: -
V gene: TRBV11-2
J gene: TRBJ1-1

CDR3 protein: CASSVASQGAGNEQFF
CDR3 DNA: TGTGCCAGCAGCGTAGCTAGCCAGGGGGCCGGGAATGAGCAGTTCTTC
clone size: -
D gene: TRBD1
V gene: TRBV9
J gene: TRBJ2-1

CDR3 protein: CASSLITETQYF
CDR3 DNA: TGTGCCAGCAGCTTAATTACGGAGACCCAGTACTTC
clone size: few
D gene: -
V gene: TRBV7-2
J gene: TRBJ2-5

CDR3 protein: CASGYSGGSDTQYF
CDR3 DNA: TGCGCCAGCGGGTATAGCGGGGGATCAGATACGCAGTATTTT
clone size: -
D gene: TRBD2
V gene: TRBV5-1
J gene: TRBJ2-3

CDR3 protein: CASSQGGGWNTEAFF
CDR3 DNA: TGTGCCAGCAGCCAAGGGGGGGGATGGAACACTGAAGCTTTCTTT
clone size: -
D gene: -
V gene: TRBV4-1
J gene: TRBJ1-1

CDR3 protein: CASSLYTGSSGNTIYF
CDR3 DNA: TGTGCCAGCAGCTTATACACAGGGAGCTCTGGAAACACCATATATTTT
clone size: -
D gene: -
V gene: TRBV11-2
J gene: TRBJ1-3

CDR3 protein: CASSQGPSGPNTGELFF
CDR3 DNA: TGCGCCAGCAGCCAAGGTCCTAGCGGGCCGAACACCGGGGAGCTGTTTTTT
clone size: few
D gene: TRBD2
V gene: TRBV4-1
J gene: TRBJ2-2

CDR3 protein: CASSLQNTEAFF
CDR3 DNA: TGTGCCAGCAGCTTGCAGAACACTGAAGCTTTCTTT
clone size: -
D gene: -
V gene: TRBV11-2
J gene: TRBJ1-1

CDR3 protein: CASSKLVLFGSSYNSPLHF
CDR3 DNA: TGTGCCAGCAGTAAACTGGTTTTGTTCGGGAGCTCCTATAATTCACCCCTCCACTTT
clone size: -
D gene: -
V gene: TRBV27
J gene: TRBJ1-6

CDR3 protein: CASSLVSGFKEKLFF
CDR3 DNA: TGTGCCAGCAGCTTAGTATCAGGTTTTAAAGAAAAACTGTTTTTT
clone size: -
D gene: -
V gene: TRBV11-2
J gene: TRBJ1-4

CDR3 protein: CASSRGLAGGLETQYF
CDR3 DNA: TGTGCCAGCAGCCGGGGGTTAGCGGGGGGGCTGGAGACCCAGTACTTC
clone size: -
D gene: TRBD2
V gene: TRBV7-2
J gene: TRBJ2-5

CDR3 protein: CAWGWGLAGRYEQYF
CDR3 DNA: TGTGCCTGGGGCTGGGGGCTAGCGGGGCGGTACGAGCAGTACTTC
clone size: few
D gene: TRBD2
V gene: TRBV30
J gene: TRBJ2-7

CDR3 protein: CASSLSGTRGLTDTQYF
CDR3 DNA: TGTGCCAGCAGCTTATCCGGTACTAGGGGCCTCACAGATACGCAGTATTTT
clone size: -
D gene: -
V gene: TRBV7-2
J gene: TRBJ2-3

CDR3 protein: CASSEWGGRQPQHF
CDR3 DNA: TGTGCCAGCAGTGAATGGGGGGGACGACAGCCCCAGCATTTT
clone size: -
D gene: -
V gene: TRBV6-1
J gene: TRBJ1-5

CDR3 protein: CAPGGGAEAFF
CDR3 DNA: TGTGCCCCCGGGGGAGGGGCCGAAGCTTTCTTT
clone size: -
D gene: -
V gene: TRBV30
J gene: TRBJ1-1

CDR3 protein: CASSQQGVSGYTF
CDR3 DNA: TGCGCCAGCAGCCAACAGGGAGTGTCTGGCTACACCTTC
clone size: -
D gene: -
V gene: TRBV4-1
J gene: TRBJ1-2

CDR3 protein: CASSPSHRDGNTIYF
CDR3 DNA: TGTGCCAGCAGCCCGTCACACAGGGATGGAAACACCATATATTTT
clone size: -
D gene: -
V gene: TRBV7-9
J gene: TRBJ1-3

CDR3 protein: CAWSLMTGTSPLHF
CDR3 DNA: TGTGCCTGGAGCCTAATGACAGGGACTTCACCCCTCCACTTT
clone size: -
D gene: TRBD1
V gene: TRBV30
J gene: TRBJ1-6

CDR3 protein: CSVDVDRGQFF
CDR3 DNA: TGCAGCGTTGATGTGGACAGGGGGCAGTTCTTC
clone size: -
D gene: TRBD1
V gene: TRBV29-1
J gene: TRBJ2-1

CDR3 protein: CAWSADYNSPLHF
CDR3 DNA: TGTGCCTGGAGTGCCGATTATAATTCACCCCTCCACTTT
clone size: -
D gene: -
V gene: TRBV30
J gene: TRBJ1-6

CDR3 protein: CASTSPDRRIYGYTF
CDR3 DNA: TGTGCCAGTACCTCACCCGACAGGCGGATATATGGCTACACCTTC
clone size: -
D gene: -
V gene: TRBV19
J gene: TRBJ1-2

CDR3 protein: CASGSPTRAGYTF
CDR3 DNA: TGTGCTAGTGGTTCGCCCACACGGGCGGGCTACACCTTC
clone size: -
D gene: -
V gene: TRBV12-5
J gene: TRBJ1-2

CDR3 protein: CASTLGRGQGTDTQYF
CDR3 DNA: TGTGCCAGCACCCTCGGAAGAGGACAAGGCACAGATACGCAGTATTTT
clone size: -
D gene: -
V gene: TRBV2
J gene: TRBJ2-3